Sequencing of this T cell receptor beta chain was carried out in a study of identical twins. Overall study results and limits: Monozygotic twin pairs showed more out-of-frame TCR alpha sharing than models estimated.

Trimming took off 0 bases at V and 4 bases at J, with 8 bases between the two ends. The CDR3 contains 14 residues. CDR1 is LGHDT, CDR2 YNNKEL, per germline (reference sequence). TCRdb redid the calling of the 5' RACE reads with MiXCR, one entry per CDR3 protein. The table shows approximately 490,000 distinct CDR3 sequences, with approximately 20% occurring only once. In the case of this clonotype: Antigen unknown.

The same specimen was also included in a second study, on yellow fever vaccine responses in identical twins.

The sequence was obtained from a woman aged 18-29 years in good health. The genes are TRBV3-1 and TRBJ2-3; maybe TRBD2 (5 bases). Sequences were obtained from CD4+ T cells sorted from blood. The CDR3: CASSQDFGADTQYF. CDR3 coding DNA: TGTGCCAGCAGCCAAGATTTCGGGGCAGATACGCAGTATTTT.